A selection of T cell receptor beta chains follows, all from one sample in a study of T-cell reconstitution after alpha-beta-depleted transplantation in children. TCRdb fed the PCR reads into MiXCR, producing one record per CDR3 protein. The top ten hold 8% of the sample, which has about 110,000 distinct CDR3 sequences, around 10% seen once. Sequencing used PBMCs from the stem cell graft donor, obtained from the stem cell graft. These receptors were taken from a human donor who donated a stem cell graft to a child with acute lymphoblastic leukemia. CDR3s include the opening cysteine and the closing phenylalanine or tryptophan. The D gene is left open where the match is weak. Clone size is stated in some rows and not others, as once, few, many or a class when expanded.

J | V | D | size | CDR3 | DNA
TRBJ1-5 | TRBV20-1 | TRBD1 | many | CSARPGQGVGQPQHF | TGCAGTGCTAGACCCGGACAGGGGGTGGGGCAGCCCCAGCATTTT
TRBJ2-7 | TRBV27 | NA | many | CASSLLGSGYEQYF | TGTGCCAGCAGTTTATTGGGGAGCGGGTACGAGCAGTACTTC
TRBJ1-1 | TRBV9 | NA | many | CASSVRGTGTEAFF | TGTGCCAGCAGCGTACGGGGGACGGGCACTGAAGCTTTCTTT
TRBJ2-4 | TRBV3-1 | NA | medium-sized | CASSQGAGPRNIQYF | TGTGCCAGCAGCCAAGGGGCCGGGCCCCGAAACATTCAGTACTTC
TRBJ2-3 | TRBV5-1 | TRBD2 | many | CASSLAGTDTQYF | TGCGCCAGCAGTCTAGCGGGGACAGATACGCAGTATTTT
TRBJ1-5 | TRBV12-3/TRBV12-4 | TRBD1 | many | CASTETGVGNQPQHF | TGTGCCAGCACCGAGACAGGGGTTGGCAATCAGCCCCAGCATTTT
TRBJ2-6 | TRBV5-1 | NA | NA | CASSPGESGANVLTF | TGCGCCAGCAGCCCGGGGGAGTCTGGGGCCAACGTCCTGACTTTC
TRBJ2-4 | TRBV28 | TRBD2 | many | CASSLGGVVKNIQYF | TGTGCCAGCAGTTTAGGGGGGGTCGTCAAAAACATTCAGTACTTC
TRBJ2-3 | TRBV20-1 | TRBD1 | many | CSARGGRGRSDTQYF | TGCAGTGCTAGAGGCGGCAGGGGGCGTTCAGATACGCAGTATTTT
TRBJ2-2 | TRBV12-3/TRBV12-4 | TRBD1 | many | CASSGTGWSGELFF | TGTGCCAGCAGTGGGACAGGGTGGTCCGGGGAGCTGTTTTTT
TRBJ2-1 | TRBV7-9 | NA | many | CASSLALAINEQFF | TGTGCCAGCAGCTTAGCGCTAGCGATCAATGAGCAGTTCTTC
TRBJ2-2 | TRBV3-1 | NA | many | CASSQGGQGLRTGELFF | TGTGCCAGCAGCCAAGGGGGCCAGGGGCTTCGGACCGGGGAGCTGTTTTTT
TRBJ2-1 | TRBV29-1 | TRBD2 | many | CSYSSGSISYGRNEQFF | TGCAGCTACTCTAGCGGGAGTATCTCTTACGGTCGCAATGAGCAGTTCTTC
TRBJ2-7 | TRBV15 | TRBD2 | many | CATSREARASGSKYEQYF | TGTGCCACCAGCAGAGAAGCAAGGGCTAGCGGGAGTAAGTACGAGCAGTACTTC
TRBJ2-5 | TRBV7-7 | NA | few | CASSLTGQKETQYF | TGTGCTAGCAGCTTGACAGGTCAGAAAGAGACCCAGTACTTC
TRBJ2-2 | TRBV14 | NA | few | CASSPRTTTGELFF | TGTGCCAGCAGCCCTAGGACGACAACCGGGGAGCTGTTTTTT
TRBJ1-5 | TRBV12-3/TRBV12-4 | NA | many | CASSLGVTGQPQHF | TGTGCCAGCAGTTTAGGGGTTACGGGACAGCCCCAGCATTTT
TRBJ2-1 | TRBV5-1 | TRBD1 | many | CASSFLQGSSYNEQFF | TGCGCCAGCAGCTTCTTACAGGGGAGCTCCTACAATGAGCAGTTCTTC
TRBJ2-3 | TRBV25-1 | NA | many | CASARGDTQYF | TGTGCCAGCGCTCGAGGAGATACGCAGTATTTT
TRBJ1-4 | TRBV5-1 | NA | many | CASSPSVSSTNEKLFF | TGCGCCAGCAGCCCTAGTGTTTCTTCGACTAATGAAAAACTGTTTTTT
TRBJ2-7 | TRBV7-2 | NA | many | CASSWQGYEQYF | TGTGCCAGCAGCTGGCAGGGTTACGAGCAGTACTTC
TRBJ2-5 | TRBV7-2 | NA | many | CASSLTGSRETQYF | TGTGCCAGCAGCCTGACAGGAAGCCGAGAGACCCAGTACTTC
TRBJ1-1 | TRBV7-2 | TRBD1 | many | CASSFGKGQGWTEAFF | TGTGCCAGCAGCTTCGGTAAGGGACAGGGGTGGACTGAAGCTTTCTTT
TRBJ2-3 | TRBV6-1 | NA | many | CASSAGAGWSTDTQYF | TGTGCCAGCAGTGCGGGGGCAGGTTGGAGCACAGATACGCAGTATTTT
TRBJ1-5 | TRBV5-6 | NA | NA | CARGLEGNQPQHF | TGTGCCAGGGGCCTGGAAGGTAATCAGCCCCAGCATTTT
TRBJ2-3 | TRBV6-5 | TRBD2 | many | CASSYSRGVSGRRTDTQYF | TGTGCCAGCAGTTACTCGAGGGGGGTTAGCGGGAGACGCACAGATACGCAGTATTTT
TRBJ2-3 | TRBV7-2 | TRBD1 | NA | CASSPAGGDPTDTQYF | TGTGCCAGCAGCCCAGCAGGGGGCGACCCCACAGATACGCAGTATTTT
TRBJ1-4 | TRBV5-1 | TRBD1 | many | CASSSSAGGQGANEKLFF | TGCGCCAGCAGCTCTTCCGCGGGCGGACAGGGGGCTAATGAAAAACTGTTTTTT
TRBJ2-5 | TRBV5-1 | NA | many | CASSLSTGKETQYF | TGCGCCAGCAGCTTGTCGACAGGAAAAGAGACCCAGTACTTC
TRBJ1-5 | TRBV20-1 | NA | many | CSATGSNQPQHF | TGCAGTGCCACAGGTAGCAATCAGCCCCAGCATTTT
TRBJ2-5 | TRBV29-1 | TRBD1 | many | CSVSNRGRQETQYF | TGCAGCGTTTCGAACAGGGGGCGCCAAGAGACCCAGTACTTC
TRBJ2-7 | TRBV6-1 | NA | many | CASSPSVGPYEQYF | TGTGCCAGCAGCCCCTCCGTCGGCCCCTACGAGCAGTACTTC
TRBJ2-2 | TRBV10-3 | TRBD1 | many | CAIRPGTGGTGELFF | TGTGCCATCAGGCCCGGGACAGGCGGCACCGGGGAGCTGTTTTTT
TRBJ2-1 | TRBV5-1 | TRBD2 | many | CASSLNPSSGRAWNEQFF | TGCGCCAGCAGCTTGAACCCCTCTAGCGGGAGGGCCTGGAATGAGCAGTTCTTC
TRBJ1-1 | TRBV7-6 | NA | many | CASSSGGNTEAFF | TGTGCCAGCAGCTCGGGCGGGAACACTGAAGCTTTCTTT
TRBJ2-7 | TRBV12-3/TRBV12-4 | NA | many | CASSPGPIVSYEQYF | TGTGCCAGCAGCCCGGGACCGATTGTCTCCTACGAGCAGTACTTC
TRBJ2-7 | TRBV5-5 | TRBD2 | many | CASSPSGGARSEQYF | TGTGCCAGCAGCCCATCCGGGGGGGCCCGGTCCGAGCAGTACTTC
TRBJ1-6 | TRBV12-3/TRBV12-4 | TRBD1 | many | CASSLQGVSSPLHF | TGTGCCAGCAGTCTACAGGGGGTTAGTTCACCCCTCCACTTT